The T cell receptor (beta chain) described here comes from a study of shared clonotypes between healthy human individuals. Study results and caveats: Non-shared clonotypes had lower generation probabilities than clonotypes shared by all four sorted-subset donors. Represented genetic and exposure-history diversity was restricted by having few donors.

The CDR3 runs 15 residues. The trim removed 3 bases at V and 9 bases at J, leaving 7 bases unmatched. Germline V gene sequence: CDR1 MDHEN, CDR2 SYDVKM. About this clone: Its antigen remains unidentified.

The assay was immunoSEQ multiplex PCR, and TCRdb's table has in-frame clones only and misses some. The sample consists of about 1.5 million clones, 95% to 99% of them appearing once. The study drew all its donors from Caucasian adults living in Nashville, Tennessee. CD45RA-negative memory and CD45RA+ naive subsets were split from the CD4+ cells. The TCR sequence derives from a man younger than 45 in good health. The chain uses TRBV28 and TRBJ2-1; 11 bases are shared with TRBD2. The sample taken for sequencing was naive CD4+ T cells sorted from blood. Regarding subset: CD45RA+ positively selected. The chain's CDR3 is CASSFGVAGGFEQFF. CDR3 in DNA: TGTGCCAGCAGTTTTGGGGTAGCGGGAGGGTTTGAGCAGTTCTTC.